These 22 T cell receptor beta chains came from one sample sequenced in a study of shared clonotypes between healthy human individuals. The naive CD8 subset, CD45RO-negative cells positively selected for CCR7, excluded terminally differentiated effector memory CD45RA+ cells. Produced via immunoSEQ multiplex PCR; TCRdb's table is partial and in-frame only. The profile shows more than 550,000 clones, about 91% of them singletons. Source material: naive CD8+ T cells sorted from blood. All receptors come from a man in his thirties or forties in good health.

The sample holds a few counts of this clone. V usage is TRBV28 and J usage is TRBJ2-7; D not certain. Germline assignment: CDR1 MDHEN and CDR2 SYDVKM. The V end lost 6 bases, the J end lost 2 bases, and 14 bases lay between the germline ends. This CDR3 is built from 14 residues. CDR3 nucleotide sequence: TGTGCCAGCAGCCTACTTACACCAGCCTACGAGCAGTACTTC. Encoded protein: CASSLLTPAYEQYF.

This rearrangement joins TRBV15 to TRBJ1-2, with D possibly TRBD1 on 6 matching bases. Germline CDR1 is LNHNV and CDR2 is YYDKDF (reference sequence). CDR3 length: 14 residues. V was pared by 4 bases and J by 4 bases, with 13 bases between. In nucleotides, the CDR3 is TGTGCCACCAGCAAAAGAGGAGGGGGCTATGGCTACACCTTC. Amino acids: CATSKRGGGYGYTF.

The CDR3 region has the DNA TGTGCCAGCACCCTTGAGGAGCTTAGGGACGAGCAGTACTTC. The encoded protein is CASTLEELRDEQYF. The chain combines TRBV28 with TRBJ2-7; no clear D. The V and J ends lost 7 bases and 5 bases respectively, with 18 bases between them. CDR1 is MDHEN and CDR2 is SYDVKM in the germline V gene. The CDR3 extends over 14 amino acids.

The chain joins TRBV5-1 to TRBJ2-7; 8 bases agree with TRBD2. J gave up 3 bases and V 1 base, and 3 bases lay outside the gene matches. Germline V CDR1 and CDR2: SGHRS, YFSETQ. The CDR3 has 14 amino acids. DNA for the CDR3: TGCGCCAGCAGCTTGTCGGGGGGGTTCTACGAGCAGTACTTC. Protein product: CASSLSGGFYEQYF.

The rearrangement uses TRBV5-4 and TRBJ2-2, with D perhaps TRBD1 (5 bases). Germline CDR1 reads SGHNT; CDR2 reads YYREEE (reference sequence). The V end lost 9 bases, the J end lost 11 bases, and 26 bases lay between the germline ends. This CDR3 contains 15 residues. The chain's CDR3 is CAIKKRGGVGEELFF. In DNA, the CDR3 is TGTGCCATCAAGAAAAGGGGCGGAGTAGGTGAAGAGCTGTTTTTT.

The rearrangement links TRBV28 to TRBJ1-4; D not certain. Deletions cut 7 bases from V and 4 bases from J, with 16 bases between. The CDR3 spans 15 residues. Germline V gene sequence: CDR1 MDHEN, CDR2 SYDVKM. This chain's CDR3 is CASIPNTDRNEKLFF. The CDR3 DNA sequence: TGTGCCAGCATCCCAAACACCGACCGTAATGAAAAACTGTTTTTT.

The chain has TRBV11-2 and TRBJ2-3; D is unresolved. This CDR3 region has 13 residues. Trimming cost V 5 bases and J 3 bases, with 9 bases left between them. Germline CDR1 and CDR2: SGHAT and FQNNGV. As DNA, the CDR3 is TGTGCCAGCAGCCCGATGTTAACAGATACGCAGTATTTT. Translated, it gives CASSPMLTDTQYF.

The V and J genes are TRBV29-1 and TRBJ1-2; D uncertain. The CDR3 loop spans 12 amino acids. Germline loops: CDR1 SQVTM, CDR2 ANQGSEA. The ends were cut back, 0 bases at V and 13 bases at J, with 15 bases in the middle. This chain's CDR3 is CSVEDSRRGFTF. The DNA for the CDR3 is TGCAGCGTTGAAGATTCCCGACGTGGATTCACCTTC.

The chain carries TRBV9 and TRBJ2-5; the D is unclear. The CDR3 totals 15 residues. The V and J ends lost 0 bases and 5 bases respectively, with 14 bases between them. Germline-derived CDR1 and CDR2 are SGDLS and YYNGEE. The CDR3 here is CASSVANSLRETQYF. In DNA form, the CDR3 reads TGTGCCAGCAGCGTAGCAAACAGCCTGAGGGAGACCCAGTACTTC.

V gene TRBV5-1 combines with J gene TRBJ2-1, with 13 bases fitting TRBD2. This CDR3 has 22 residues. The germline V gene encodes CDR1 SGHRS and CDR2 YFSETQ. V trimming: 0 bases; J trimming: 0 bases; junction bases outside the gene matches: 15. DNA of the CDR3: TGCGCCAGCAGCTTGGACGCAAGGACTAGCGGGAGCGGGTTAGTCTCCTACAATGAGCAGTTCTTC. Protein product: CASSLDARTSGSGLVSYNEQFF.

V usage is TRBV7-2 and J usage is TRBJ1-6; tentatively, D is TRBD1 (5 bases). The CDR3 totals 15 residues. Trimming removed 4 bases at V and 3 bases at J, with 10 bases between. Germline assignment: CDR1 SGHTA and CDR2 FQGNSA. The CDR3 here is CASSSTEFYNSPLHF. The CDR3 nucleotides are TGTGCCAGCAGCTCGACAGAGTTCTATAATTCACCCCTCCACTTT.

The CDR3 bases are TGCAGCGCCCCAACCGGGACAGGGGGTTCAGATACGCAGTATTTT. Translated, it gives CSAPTGTGGSDTQYF. J is TRBJ2-3 and V is TRBV29-1; 11 bases align to TRBD1. CDR3 length: 15 residues. Trimming took 7 bases from V and 4 from J; bases not matched to a gene: 10. Germline V CDR1 and CDR2: SQVTM, ANQGSEA.

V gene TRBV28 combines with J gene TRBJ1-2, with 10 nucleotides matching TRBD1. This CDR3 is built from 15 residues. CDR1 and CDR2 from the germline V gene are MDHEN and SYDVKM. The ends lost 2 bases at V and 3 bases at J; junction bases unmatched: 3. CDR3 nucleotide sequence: TGTGCCAGCAGTTTACTGGACAGGGGGGACTATGGCTACACCTTC. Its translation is CASSLLDRGDYGYTF.

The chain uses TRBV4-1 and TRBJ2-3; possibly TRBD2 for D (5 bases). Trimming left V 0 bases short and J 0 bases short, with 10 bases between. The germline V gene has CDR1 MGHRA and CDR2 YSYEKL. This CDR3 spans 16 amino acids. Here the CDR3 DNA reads TGCGCCAGCAGCCAAGATGGGAGCGGAAGCACAGATACGCAGTATTTT. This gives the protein CASSQDGSGSTDTQYF.

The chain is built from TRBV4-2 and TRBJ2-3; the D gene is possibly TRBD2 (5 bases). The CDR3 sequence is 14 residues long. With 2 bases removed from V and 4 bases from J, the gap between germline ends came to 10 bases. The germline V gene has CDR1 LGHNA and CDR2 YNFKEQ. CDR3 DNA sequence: TGTGCCAGCAGCCAAATCGGGAACTCAGATACGCAGTATTTT. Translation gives CASSQIGNSDTQYF.

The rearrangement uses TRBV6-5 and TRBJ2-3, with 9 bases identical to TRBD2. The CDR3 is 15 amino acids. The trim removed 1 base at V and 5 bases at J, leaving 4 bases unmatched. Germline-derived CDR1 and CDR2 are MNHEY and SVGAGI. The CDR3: CASSYWREGRDTQYF. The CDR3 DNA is TGTGCCAGCAGTTACTGGCGGGAGGGCCGAGATACGCAGTATTTT.

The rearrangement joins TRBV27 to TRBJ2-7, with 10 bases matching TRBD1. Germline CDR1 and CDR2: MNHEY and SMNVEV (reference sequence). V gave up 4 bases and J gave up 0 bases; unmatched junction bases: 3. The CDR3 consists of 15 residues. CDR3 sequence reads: CASSSWTGGSYEQYF. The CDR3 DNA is TGTGCCAGCAGTTCCTGGACAGGGGGCTCCTACGAGCAGTACTTC.

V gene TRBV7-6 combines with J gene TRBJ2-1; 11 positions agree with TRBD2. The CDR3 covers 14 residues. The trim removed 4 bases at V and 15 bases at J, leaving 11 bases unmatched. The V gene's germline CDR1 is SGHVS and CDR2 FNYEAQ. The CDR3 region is CASSSLAGVEERFF. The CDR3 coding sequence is TGTGCCAGCAGCTCACTAGCGGGAGTTGAAGAACGGTTCTTC.

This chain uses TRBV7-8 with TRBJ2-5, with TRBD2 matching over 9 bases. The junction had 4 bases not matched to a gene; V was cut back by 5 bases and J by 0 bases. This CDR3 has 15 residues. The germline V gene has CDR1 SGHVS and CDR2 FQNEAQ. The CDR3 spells CASSPGLADQETQYF. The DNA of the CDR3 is TGTGCCAGCAGCCCGGGACTAGCAGACCAAGAGACCCAGTACTTC.

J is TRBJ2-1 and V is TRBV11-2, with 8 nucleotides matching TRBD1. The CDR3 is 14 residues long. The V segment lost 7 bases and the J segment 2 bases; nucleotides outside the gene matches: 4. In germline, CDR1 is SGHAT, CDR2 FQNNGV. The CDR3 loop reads CASNPGGAYNEQFF. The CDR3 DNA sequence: TGTGCCAGCAACCCAGGGGGCGCCTACAATGAGCAGTTCTTC. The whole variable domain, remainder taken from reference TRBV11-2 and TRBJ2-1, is EAGVAQSPRYKIIEKRQSVAFWCNPISGHATLYWYQQILGQGPKLLIQFQNNGVVDDSQLPKDRFSAERLKGVDSTLKIQPAKLEDSAVYLCASNPGGAYNEQFFGPGTRLTVL.

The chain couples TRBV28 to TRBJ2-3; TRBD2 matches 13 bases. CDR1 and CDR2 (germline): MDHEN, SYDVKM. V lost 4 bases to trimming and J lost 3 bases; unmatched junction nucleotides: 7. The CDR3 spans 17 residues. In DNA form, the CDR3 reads TGTGCCAGCAGTTCAGGACTAGCGGGAGTTAGAACAGATACGCAGTATTTT. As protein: CASSSGLAGVRTDTQYF.

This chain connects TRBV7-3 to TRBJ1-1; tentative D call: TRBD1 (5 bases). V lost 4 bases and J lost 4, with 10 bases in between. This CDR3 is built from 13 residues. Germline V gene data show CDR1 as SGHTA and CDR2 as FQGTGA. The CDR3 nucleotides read TGTGCCAGCAGCTCAGGGCTGGGCACTGAAGCTTTCTTT. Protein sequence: CASSSGLGTEAFF.